The 5 T cell receptor beta chains given below trace back to one sample, sequenced in a study of OX40 agonist ivuxolimab in advanced cancers. Generated by immunoSEQ multiplex PCR, the TCRdb table keeps only in-frame clones and is missing some. The repertoire holds 65,000 to 85,000 clones, about 93% seen once, with about 8.3% in the top ten. Specimen: CD4+ or CD8+ T cells sorted from blood, collected in a trial of the OX40 agonist ivuxolimab. These receptors were taken from an adult with an advanced solid tumor such as melanoma, head and neck, liver or kidney cancer.

The chain carries TRBV2 and TRBJ2-3, with D maybe TRBD2 (6 bases). CDR1 is SNHLY and CDR2 is FYNNEI in the germline V gene. CDR3 length: 14 amino acids. V shed 4 bases and J shed 0 bases, with 8 bases lying between them. The chain's CDR3 is CASSVADSTDTQYF. CDR3 in DNA: TGTGCCAGCAGTGTAGCGGATAGCACAGATACGCAGTATTTT.

This rearrangement joins TRBV12-5 to TRBJ1-1, with D hard to call. V lost 7 bases to trimming and J lost 3 bases, with 27 bases between them. Germline V gene sequence: CDR1 LGHNT, CDR2 FRNRAP. The CDR3 contains 18 residues. The CDR3 region has the DNA TGTGCTAGTGCTCCCCCTGTCCTCAACCGAACCCGCGACACTGAAGCTTTCTTT. Protein sequence: CASAPPVLNRTRDTEAFF.

For this clone: This CDR3 is also generated by other DNA sequences in the sample. The V and J genes are TRBV2 and TRBJ1-2; 9 positions match TRBD1. This CDR3 region has 14 residues. The V segment lost 1 base and the J segment 7 bases; nucleotides outside the gene matches: 4. Per the germline V gene, CDR1 is SNHLY and CDR2 is FYNNEI. For the CDR3, the DNA is TGTGCCAGCAGTGAAGGCCGGGACAGGGCTGGCTACACCTTC. This encodes CASSEGRDRAGYTF.

The genes are TRBV7-9 and TRBJ2-1; 7 positions match TRBD1. Germline V gene lookup returns CDR1 SEHNR and CDR2 FQNEAQ (reference sequence). Trimming removed 5 bases from V and 0 bases from J; junction bases left unmatched: 13. The CDR3 length is 18 residues. CDR3 in amino acids: CASSGERQGPNSYNEQFF. DNA of the CDR3: TGTGCCAGCAGCGGAGAAAGACAGGGCCCAAACTCCTACAATGAGCAGTTCTTC.

The V gene is TRBV6-4, the J gene TRBJ2-3; D is undetermined. The CDR3 has 15 amino acids. Trimming took 6 bases from V and 0 from J, leaving 13 bases between them. The germline CDR1 and CDR2 sequences are MRHNA and SNTAGT. The CDR3 protein is CASSPSPASTDTQYF. The CDR3 nucleotides read TGTGCCAGCAGCCCTTCTCCCGCCAGCACAGATACGCAGTATTTT.